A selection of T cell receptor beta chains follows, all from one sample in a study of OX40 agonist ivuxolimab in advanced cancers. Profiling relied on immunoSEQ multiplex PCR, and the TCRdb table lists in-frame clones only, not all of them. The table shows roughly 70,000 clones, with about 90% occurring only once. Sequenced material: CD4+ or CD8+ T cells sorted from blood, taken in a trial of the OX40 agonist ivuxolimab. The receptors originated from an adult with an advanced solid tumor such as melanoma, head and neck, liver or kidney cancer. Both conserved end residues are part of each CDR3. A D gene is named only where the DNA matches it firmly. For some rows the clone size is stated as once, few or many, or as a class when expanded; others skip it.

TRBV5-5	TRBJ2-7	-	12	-	CASSYMGLEQYF	TGTGCCAGCAGCTATATGGGGCTCGAGCAGTACTTC
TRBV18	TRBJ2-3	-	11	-	CASSTPDTQYF	TGTGCCAGCTCTACCCCAGATACGCAGTATTTT
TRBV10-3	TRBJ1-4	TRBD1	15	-	CAISFGTEPNEKLFF	TGTGCCATCAGTTTTGGGACAGAACCTAATGAAAAACTGTTTTTT
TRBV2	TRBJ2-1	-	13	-	CASTSDRGGEQFF	TGTGCCAGCACAAGCGACAGGGGAGGGGAGCAGTTCTTC
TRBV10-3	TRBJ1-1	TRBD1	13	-	CAIRDRGFTEAFF	TGTGCCATCAGGGACAGGGGTTTTACTGAAGCTTTCTTT
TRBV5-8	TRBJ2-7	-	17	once	CASSLQGGTVVAYEQYF	TGTGCCAGCAGTCTACAGGGTGGGACGGTCGTGGCCTACGAGCAGTACTTC
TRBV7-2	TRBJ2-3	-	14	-	CASSFSGFTDTQYF	TGTGCCAGCAGCTTTTCCGGGTTCACAGATACGCAGTATTTT
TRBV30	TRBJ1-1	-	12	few	CAWSGWGTEAFF	TGTGCCTGGAGTGGGTGGGGCACTGAAGCTTTCTTT
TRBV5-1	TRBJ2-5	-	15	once	CASSYQWDGQETQYF	TGCGCCAGCAGCTATCAATGGGACGGACAAGAGACCCAGTACTTC
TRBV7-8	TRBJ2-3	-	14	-	CASSLGASTDTQYF	TGTGCCAGCAGCTTAGGTGCCAGCACAGATACGCAGTATTTT
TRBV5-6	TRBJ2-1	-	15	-	CASSQRRLPRGEQFF	TGTGCCAGCAGCCAAAGGAGACTGCCTAGAGGTGAGCAGTTCTTC
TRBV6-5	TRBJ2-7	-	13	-	CASTNAGAGEQYF	TGTGCCAGCACCAACGCGGGGGCGGGGGAGCAGTACTTC
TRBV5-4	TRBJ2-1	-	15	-	CASSLDQGPLNEQFF	TGTGCCAGCAGCTTAGACCAGGGTCCCTTAAATGAGCAGTTCTTC
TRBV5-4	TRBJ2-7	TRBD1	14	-	CASSYNRGDNEQYF	TGTGCCAGCAGCTATAACAGGGGGGACAACGAGCAGTACTTC
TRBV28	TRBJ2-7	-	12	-	CASSFLDYEQYF	TGTGCCAGCAGTTTTTTGGACTACGAGCAGTACTTC
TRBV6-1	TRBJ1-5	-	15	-	CASSELGSSNQPQHF	TGTGCCAGCAGTGAATTGGGATCCAGCAATCAGCCCCAGCATTTT
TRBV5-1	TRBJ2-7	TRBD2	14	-	CASSLTSGSGEQYF	TGCGCCAGCAGCTTGACTAGCGGGAGTGGCGAGCAGTACTTC
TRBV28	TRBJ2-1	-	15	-	CASPPSGAHNNEQFF	TGTGCCAGCCCGCCGTCCGGTGCACACAACAATGAGCAGTTCTTC
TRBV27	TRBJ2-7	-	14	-	CASNLQGRPYEQYF	TGTGCCAGCAATTTGCAGGGGCGACCCTACGAGCAGTACTTC
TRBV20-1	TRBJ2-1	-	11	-	CSAKGINEQFF	TGCAGTGCGAAGGGGATCAATGAGCAGTTCTTC
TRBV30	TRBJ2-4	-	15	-	CAWSVLWGPKNIQYF	TGTGCCTGGAGTGTACTGTGGGGCCCCAAAAACATTCAGTACTTC
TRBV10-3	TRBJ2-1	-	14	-	CAISDYTAKSEQFF	TGTGCCATCAGTGATTATACAGCCAAGAGTGAGCAGTTCTTC
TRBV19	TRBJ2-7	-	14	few	CASSIDLQSKEQYF	TGTGCCAGTAGTATAGATCTTCAATCGAAGGAGCAGTACTTC
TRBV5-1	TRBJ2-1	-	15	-	CASRESRAGLNEQFF	TGCGCCAGCCGCGAGTCCCGGGCGGGTTTGAATGAGCAGTTCTTC
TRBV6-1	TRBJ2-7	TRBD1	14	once	CASRRDRSSYEQYF	TGTGCCAGCAGGAGGGACAGGAGCTCCTACGAGCAGTACTTC
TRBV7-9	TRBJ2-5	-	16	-	CASSLGRGRPLETQYF	TGTGCCAGCAGCTTAGGACGGGGACGGCCTCTGGAGACCCAGTACTTC
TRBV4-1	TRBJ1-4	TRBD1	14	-	CASSPDRANEKLFF	TGCGCCAGCAGCCCGGACAGGGCGAATGAAAAACTGTTTTTT
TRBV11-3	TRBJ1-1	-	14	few	CASSSGQPNTEAFF	TGTGCCAGCAGCTCAGGACAGCCGAACACTGAAGCTTTCTTT
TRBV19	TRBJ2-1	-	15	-	CASSIESGPYNEQFF	TGTGCCAGTAGTATAGAAAGCGGACCCTACAATGAGCAGTTCTTC
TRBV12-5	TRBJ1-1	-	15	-	CASGPAPGGNTEAFF	TGTGCTAGTGGTCCAGCGCCGGGGGGGAACACTGAAGCTTTCTTT
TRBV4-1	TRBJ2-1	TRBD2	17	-	CASSQRPSGTSYNEQFF	TGCGCCAGCAGCCAAAGGCCTAGCGGGACCTCCTACAATGAGCAGTTCTTC
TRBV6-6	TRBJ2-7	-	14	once	CASSGTQGTYEQYF	TGTGCCAGCAGCGGGACTCAGGGCACCTACGAGCAGTACTTC
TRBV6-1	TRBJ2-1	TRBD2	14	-	CASKLAGGPGEQFF	TGTGCCAGCAAACTAGCGGGAGGGCCGGGTGAGCAGTTCTTC
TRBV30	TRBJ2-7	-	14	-	CAWSLGARSSEQYF	TGTGCCTGGAGTTTGGGGGCACGGTCCTCCGAGCAGTACTTC
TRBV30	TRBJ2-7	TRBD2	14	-	CAWKFGGGNYEQYF	TGTGCCTGGAAATTTGGGGGGGGTAACTACGAGCAGTACTTC
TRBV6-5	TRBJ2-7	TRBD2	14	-	CASSSSGSADEQYF	TGTGCCAGCAGTTCGAGCGGGAGTGCGGACGAGCAGTACTTC
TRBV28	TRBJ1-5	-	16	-	CASSLRQAGSNQPQHF	TGTGCCAGCAGTTTAAGGCAGGCCGGGAGCAATCAGCCCCAGCATTTT
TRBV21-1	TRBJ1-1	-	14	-	CASSGSPRITEAFF	TGTGCCAGCAGCGGTAGCCCGAGGATCACTGAAGCTTTCTTT
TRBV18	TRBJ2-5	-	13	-	CASSPRLQETQYF	TGTGCCAGCTCACCACGACTCCAAGAGACCCAGTACTTC
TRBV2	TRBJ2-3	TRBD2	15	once	CASSRTSGSTDTQYF	TGTGCCAGCAGTCGTACTAGCGGGAGCACAGATACGCAGTATTTT
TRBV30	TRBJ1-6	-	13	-	CACTYSYNSPLHF	TGTGCCTGCACATACAGCTATAATTCACCCCTCCACTTT
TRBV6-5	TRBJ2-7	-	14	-	CATGPGATYYEQYF	TGTGCCACCGGCCCTGGAGCGACCTACTACGAGCAGTACTTC
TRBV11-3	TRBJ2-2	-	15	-	CASSTRATNTGELFF	TGTGCCAGCAGCACCCGGGCTACGAACACCGGGGAGCTGTTTTTT
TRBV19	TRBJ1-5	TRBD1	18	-	CASSTPMGQTFSNQPQHF	TGTGCCAGTAGTACCCCCATGGGACAGACTTTTAGCAATCAGCCCCAGCATTTT
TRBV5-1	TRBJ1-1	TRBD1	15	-	CASSLDRVMNTEAFF	TGCGCCAGCAGCTTAGACAGGGTAATGAACACTGAAGCTTTCTTT
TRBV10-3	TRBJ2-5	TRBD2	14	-	CATHSGSERETQYF	TGTGCCACCCATAGCGGGAGTGAACGAGAGACCCAGTACTTC
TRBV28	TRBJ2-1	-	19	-	CASIPPVGRRVSSYNEQFF	TGTGCCAGCATCCCCCCGGTGGGGAGGCGGGTAAGCTCCTACAATGAGCAGTTCTTC
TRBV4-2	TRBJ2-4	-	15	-	CASSQDFAIKNIQYF	TGTGCCAGCAGCCAAGACTTCGCGATCAAAAACATTCAGTACTTC
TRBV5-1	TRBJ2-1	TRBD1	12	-	CASRSDGQGQFF	TGCGCCAGCAGGTCGGACGGACAGGGCCAGTTCTTC
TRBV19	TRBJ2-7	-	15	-	CASSIGGVSGDEQYF	TGTGCCAGTAGTATAGGGGGGGTTTCAGGAGACGAGCAGTACTTC
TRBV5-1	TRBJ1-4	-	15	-	CASSLRGATNEKLFF	TGCGCCAGCAGCCTCCGGGGTGCAACTAATGAAAAACTGTTTTTT
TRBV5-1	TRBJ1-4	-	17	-	CASSSGLVSATNEKLFF	TGCGCCAGCAGCTCGGGCCTCGTTTCTGCAACTAATGAAAAACTGTTTTTT
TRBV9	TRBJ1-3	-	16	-	CASSVAGVSSGNTIYF	TGTGCCAGCAGCGTAGCTGGGGTTAGCTCTGGAAACACCATATATTTT